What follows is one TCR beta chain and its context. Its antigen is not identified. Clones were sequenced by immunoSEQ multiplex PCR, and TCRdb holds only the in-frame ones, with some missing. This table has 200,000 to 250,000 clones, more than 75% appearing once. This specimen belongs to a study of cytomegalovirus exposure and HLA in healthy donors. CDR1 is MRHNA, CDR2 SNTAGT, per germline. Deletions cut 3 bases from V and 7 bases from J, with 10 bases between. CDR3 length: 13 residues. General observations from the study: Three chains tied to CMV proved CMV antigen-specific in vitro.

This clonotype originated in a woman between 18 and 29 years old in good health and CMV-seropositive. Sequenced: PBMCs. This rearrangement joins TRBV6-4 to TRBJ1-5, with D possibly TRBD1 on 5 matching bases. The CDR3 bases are TGTGCCAGCAGTGAGACAGCAGGGCAGCCCCAGCATTTT. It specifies CASSETAGQPQHF.